This T cell receptor (beta chain) came from a study of blood T cell repertoires in COVID-19 (dated by TCRdb to about 2020). Study-wide context: Samples from collaborators originated in the United States, Italy and Spain and spanned both the acute and convalescent phases of COVID-19. The material from the prospective study consisted of cDNA or gDNA derived from T cells, B-cell-depleted T cells, or PBMCs. The dataset comprised deeply sampled blood TCRbeta repertoires from subjects exposed to, actively infected with, or recovered from COVID-19. The repertoires were released in a freely available public database meant as a resource for research on the immune response to SARS-CoV-2. Samples came from the ongoing ImmuneRACE study (first 160 participants) plus 1,254 subjects from 6 global collaborators. The sample metadata nearly always contained a de-identified subject ID, COVID-19 status, age in years and sex. Where available, HLA class I and class II types were obtained from metadata supplied by the sample provider rather than from assay-based typing. Study-level results and caveats: How much clinical and demographic metadata was included differed by source and by participant, and the metadata was provided uncurated.

Another Seattle source contributed samples from volunteer blood donors who had recovered from COVID-19. Collaborating institutions collected whole blood in K2EDTA tubes following their own protocols. Collaborator samples were shipped for TCRbeta analysis as frozen whole blood, isolated PBMCs, or DNA extracted from either sample type. TCRbeta CDR3 regions were amplified from genomic DNA using the immunoSEQ Assay, a bias-controlled multiplex PCR. The paper's data handling went like this. Within the assay, amplification of reference gene primers was used to estimate how many nucleated cells each sample contained. Sequence reads were collapsed and filtered to measure the absolute abundance of every unique TCRbeta CDR3 rearrangement. For each sample, productive Simpson clonality was calculated by taking the square root of Simpson's diversity index across productive rearrangements. This immuneACCESS table, as held by TCRdb, lists in-frame sequences with V and J called but not all clones. Of the missing ones, under half trace to an unresolved V gene in checked studies; the others have no known cause. For V, J and clone size, that table is used; D and trimming come from the DNA. A total of about 110,000 clones appear in this sample, roughly 90% of them only once. The ten largest clones take up 8% to 9% of the sample.

About this clone itself: The clone's antigen remains unknown. No much larger clone exists at a distance of one base, and base qualities are not known.

This receptor was taken from a woman in her seventies who had recovered from COVID-19. What was sequenced was peripheral blood.

The DNA reads as follows: TGTGCCAGCAGTGAACGGACAGGGAATGAAAAACTGTTTTTT. It is translated as CASSERTGNEKLFF. The sequence links TRBV6-1 to TRBJ1-4; 8 junctional bases match TRBD1. The germline V gene encodes CDR1 MNHNS and CDR2 SASEGT. After removal of 2 bases from V and 5 bases from J, the junction retains 1 base not matched to a gene. From its cysteine to its phenylalanine, the CDR3 spans 14 amino acids. Only the CDR3 DNA is retained, 42 bases long and in frame from the first base.